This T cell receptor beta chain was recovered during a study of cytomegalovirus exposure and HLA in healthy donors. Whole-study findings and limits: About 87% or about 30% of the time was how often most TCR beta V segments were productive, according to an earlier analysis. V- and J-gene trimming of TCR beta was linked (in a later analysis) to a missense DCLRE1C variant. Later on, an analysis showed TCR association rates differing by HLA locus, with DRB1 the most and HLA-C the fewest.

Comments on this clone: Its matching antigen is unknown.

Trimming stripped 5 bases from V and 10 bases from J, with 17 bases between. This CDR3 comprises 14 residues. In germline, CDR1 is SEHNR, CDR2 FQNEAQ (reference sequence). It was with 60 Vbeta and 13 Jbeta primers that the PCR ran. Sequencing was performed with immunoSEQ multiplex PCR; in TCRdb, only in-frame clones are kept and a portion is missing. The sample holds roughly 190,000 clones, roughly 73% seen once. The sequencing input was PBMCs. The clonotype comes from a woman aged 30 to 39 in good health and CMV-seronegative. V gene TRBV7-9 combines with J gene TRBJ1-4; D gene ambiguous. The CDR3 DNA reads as TGTGCCAGCAGCCCGCCCCTGGGTCGGGGAAAACTGTTTTTT. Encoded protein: CASSPPLGRGKLFF.